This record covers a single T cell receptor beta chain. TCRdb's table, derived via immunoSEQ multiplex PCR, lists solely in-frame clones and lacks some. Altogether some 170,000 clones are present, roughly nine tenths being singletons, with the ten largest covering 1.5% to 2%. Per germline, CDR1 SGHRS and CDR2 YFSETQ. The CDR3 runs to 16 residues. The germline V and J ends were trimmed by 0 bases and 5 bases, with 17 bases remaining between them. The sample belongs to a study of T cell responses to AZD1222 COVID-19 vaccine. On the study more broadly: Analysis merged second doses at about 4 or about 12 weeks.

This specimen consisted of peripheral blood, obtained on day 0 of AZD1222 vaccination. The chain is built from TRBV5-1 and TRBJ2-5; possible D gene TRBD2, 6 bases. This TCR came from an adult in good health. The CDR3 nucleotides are TGCGCCAGCAGCTTGGAGGGACTCCGAGGTTGGGAGACCCAGTACTTC. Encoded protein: CASSLEGLRGWETQYF.